This T cell receptor beta chain is drawn from a study of control samples from healthy donors and cancer patients. The ends were cut back, 5 bases at V and 1 base at J, with 8 bases in the middle. CDR3 length: 13 residues. Germline loops: CDR1 WSHSY, CDR2 SAAADI. The repertoire was sequenced with immunoSEQ multiplex PCR; TCRdb's copy has only in-frame clones and lacks some. This repertoire shows about 38,000 clones, about four fifths found once; its top ten account for 20% to 25%. What was sequenced was PBMCs. V is TRBV10-2 and J is TRBJ1-1; maybe TRBD1 (5 bases). This sequence was found in a woman aged 60-70 years with lung cancer. Here the CDR3 DNA reads TGCGCCAGCAGTTCCCAGGGGAACACTGAAGCTTTCTTT. Its translation: CASSSQGNTEAFF.